The 30 T cell receptor beta chains listed next were all sequenced from one sample in a study of T cells in Graves' hyperthyroidism and ophthalmopathy. The TCR beta CDR3 regions underwent amplification using RNA transcripts as the source. A first-round RT-PCR of the TCR CDR3 used the HTBI primer set. A single record per CDR3 protein comes from TCRdb applying MiXCR to the multiplex PCR reads. The sample holds about 250,000 distinct CDR3 sequences, about 24% seen once. The sample was blood. Receptors originate from a middle-aged woman with Graves' ophthalmopathy.

This clonotype was recorded many times. This chain uses TRBV3-1 with TRBJ2-7; no definite D call. Trimming took off 2 bases at V and 2 bases at J, with 4 bases between the two ends. The CDR3 is made up of 12 amino acids. Germline CDR1 reads LGHDT; CDR2 reads YNNKEL (reference sequence). The CDR3 sequence: CASSQRAYEQYF. For the CDR3, the DNA is TGTGCCAGCAGCCAAAGAGCCTACGAGCAGTACTTC.

Here the CDR3 reads CSVVASGAGGTEAFF. The CDR3 DNA is TGCAGCGTTGTAGCAAGCGGGGCAGGGGGCACTGAAGCTTTCTTT. This chain uses TRBV29-1 with TRBJ1-1; 7 positions match TRBD1. This CDR3 region has 15 residues. V was clipped by 4 bases and J by 4 bases; unmatched bases: 12. Germline CDR1 reads SQVTM; CDR2 reads ANQGSEA.

Many counts were recorded for this clonotype. The chain couples TRBV7-2 to TRBJ1-1; 7 nucleotides agree with TRBD1. The J segment lost 11 bases and the V segment lost 5 bases, leaving 11 bases of the junction unmatched. The length of the CDR3 is 13 residues. The germline V gene encodes CDR1 SGHTA and CDR2 FQGNSA. Written as DNA, the CDR3 is TGTGCCAGCAGCGACGGGACAGCTCGCGGGGCTTTCTTT. Amino acids: CASSDGTARGAFF.

The sample holds many counts of this clonotype. V and J are TRBV24-1 and TRBJ2-5; 7 nucleotides line up with TRBD2. The CDR3 consists of 15 residues. V shed 6 bases and J 1 base; nucleotides not matched to a gene: 7. Per germline, CDR1 KGHDR and CDR2 SFDVKD. CDR3 loop: CATSPRRESQETQYF. CDR3 nucleotides: TGTGCCACCAGTCCCAGGCGGGAGAGCCAAGAGACCCAGTACTTC.

This clonotype was recorded at least ten times. The V gene is TRBV5-1, the J gene TRBJ2-7; TRBD1 matches 7 bases. Germline V lookup: CDR1 SGHRS, CDR2 YFSETQ. The V segment lost 5 bases and the J segment 6 bases; nucleotides outside the gene matches: 8. The CDR3 extends over 13 amino acids. Here the CDR3 reads CASSLTGLVEQYF. CDR3 in DNA: TGCGCCAGCAGTCTGACAGGGTTGGTCGAGCAGTACTTC.

This rearrangement joins TRBV14 to TRBJ1-1; D is uncertain. Trimming removed 0 bases from V and 4 bases from J, with 15 bases in between. Per germline, CDR1 SGHDN and CDR2 FVKESK. The CDR3 spans 16 residues. This chain's CDR3 is CASSQDRALGFTEAFF. CDR3 DNA sequence: TGTGCCAGCAGCCAAGATCGGGCACTCGGCTTCACTGAAGCTTTCTTT. The full variable domain, rest sourced from reference TRBV14 and TRBJ1-1, is EAGVTQFPSHSVIEKGQTVTLRCDPISGHDNLYWYRRVMGKEIKFLLHFVKESKQDESGMPNNRFLAERTGGTYSTLKVQPAELEDSGVYFCASSQDRALGFTEAFFGQGTRLTVV.

The V gene is TRBV6-1, the J gene TRBJ2-5; D tentatively fits TRBD1 or TRBD2 (6 bases each). The CDR3 spans 13 residues. Trimming took 4 bases from V and 4 from J, leaving 10 bases between them. The germline gives CDR1 MNHNS, CDR2 SASEGT. CDR3 nucleotides: TGTGCCAGCAGTGGGGGGCGGGGAGAGACCCAGTACTTC. It encodes CASSGGRGETQYF.

This clonotype was counted ten times or more. The chain joins TRBV20-1 to TRBJ2-5, with 7 bases that match TRBD1. The CDR3 is 13 amino acids. Germline V gives CDR1 DFQATT, CDR2 SNEGSKA (reference sequence). Unmatched junction bases numbered 10, after V lost 5 bases and J lost 7 bases. The CDR3 loop reads CSAPGTVWGTQYF. CDR3 nucleotides: TGCAGTGCTCCCGGGACAGTCTGGGGGACCCAGTACTTC.

DNA for the CDR3: TGTGCCAGCAGACCGGGACAGGGGGCCTTATTAGGCACTGAAGCTTTCTTT. It translates to CASRPGQGALLGTEAFF. The rearrangement uses TRBV27 and TRBJ1-1, with 12 positions matching TRBD1. Trimming cost V 6 bases and J 4 bases; bases outside gene matches: 12. This CDR3 spans 17 amino acids. Germline CDR1 is MNHEY and CDR2 is SMNVEV (reference sequence).

V gene TRBV20-1 combines with J gene TRBJ2-7, with 9 bases aligning to TRBD1. The CDR3 has 14 residues. Germline CDR1 and CDR2: DFQATT and SNEGSKA (reference sequence). V lost 1 base, J lost 4 bases, and 5 bases stayed unmatched. DNA for the CDR3: TGCAGTGCTAGAGGGTGGGACAGGGATTACGAGCAGTACTTC. As protein: CSARGWDRDYEQYF.

This clonotype was counted at least ten times. The V gene is TRBV30, the J gene TRBJ1-6, with a possible D match to TRBD1 (5 bases). Germline CDR1 and CDR2: GTSNPN and SVGIG (reference sequence). CDR3 length equals 14 residues. Trimming stripped 0 bases from V and 8 bases from J, with 11 bases between. Here the CDR3 reads CAWSVRQLDSPLHF. DNA of the CDR3: TGTGCCTGGAGTGTTCGACAGCTCGATTCACCCCTCCACTTT.

This clonotype was found many times. The V gene is TRBV20-1, the J gene TRBJ2-5; TRBD2 aligns across 11 bases. CDR1 and CDR2 from the germline V gene are DFQATT and SNEGSKA (reference sequence). This CDR3 has 18 residues. Trimming removed 0 bases from V and 2 bases from J; junction bases left unmatched: 11. The CDR3 spells CSARDGLAGQLLQETQYF. DNA of the CDR3: TGCAGTGCTAGAGATGGACTAGCGGGTCAACTCCTACAAGAGACCCAGTACTTC.

At least ten counts were recorded for this clonotype. CDR3 sequence: CASSLALNREQYF. The CDR3, as DNA: TGTGCCAGCAGTTTAGCTTTAAACCGCGAGCAGTACTTC. The chain employs TRBV12-3 or TRBV12-4 and TRBJ2-7; unclear D gene. Between the trimmed V and J ends, which lost 0 bases and 6 bases, there was a span of 9 bases. CDR3 size: 13 residues.

The chain links TRBV30 to TRBJ1-1; 8 nucleotides align to TRBD1. The CDR3 is 13 amino acids. The V segment lost 3 bases and the J segment 1 base; nucleotides outside the gene matches: 1. Looked up from germline, CDR1 is GTSNPN and CDR2 is SVGIG (reference sequence). Written as DNA, the CDR3 is TGTGCCTGGAGGGACAGGGAGAACACTGAAGCTTTCTTT. The encoded protein is CAWRDRENTEAFF. Based on the CDR3 plus reference TRBV30 and TRBJ1-1, the full variable domain is SQTIHQWPATLVQPVGSPLSLECTVEGTSNPNLYWYRQAAGRGLQLLFYSVGIGQISSEVPQNLSASRPQDRQFILSSKKLLLSDSGFYLCAWRDRENTEAFFGQGTRLTVV.

This clonotype showed up many times. The chain is built from TRBV11-2 and TRBJ2-5; no reliable D call. The V and J ends lost 2 bases and 5 bases respectively, with 9 bases between them. The CDR3 contains 13 residues. The germline V gene encodes CDR1 SGHAT and CDR2 FQNNGV. CDR3 protein: CASSLNLGETQYF. CDR3 nucleotide sequence: TGTGCCAGCAGCTTAAATCTCGGGGAGACCCAGTACTTC.

The gene calls are TRBV5-1 and TRBJ2-2; a possible D gene is TRBD1 (5 bases). V was clipped by 0 bases and J by 4 bases, with 7 bases between them. The CDR3 totals 14 residues. Germline V gene data show CDR1 as SGHRS and CDR2 as YFSETQ. The CDR3 DNA reads TGCGCCAGCAGCTTGGAGGGGATCACCGGGGAGCTGTTTTTT. It specifies CASSLEGITGELFF.

This rearrangement joins TRBV20-1 to TRBJ2-7; 9 bases line up with TRBD2. This CDR3 contains 16 residues. Germline CDR1 and CDR2: DFQATT and SNEGSKA (reference sequence). Unmatched junction bases numbered 7, after V lost 1 base and J lost 0 bases. In DNA, the CDR3 is TGCAGTGCTAGAGTAGGTAGCGGGAGTTTCTCCTACGAGCAGTACTTC. It encodes CSARVGSGSFSYEQYF.

This clonotype appeared a few times. The genes are TRBV7-9 and TRBJ2-2; tentative D call: TRBD1 (5 bases). Trimming took 2 bases from V and 2 from J, leaving 9 bases between them. This CDR3 region has 15 residues. Germline lookup yields CDR1 SEHNR and CDR2 FQNEAQ (reference sequence). Written as DNA, the CDR3 is TGTGCCAGCAGCTTACAGGGTTACAACACCGGGGAGCTGTTTTTT. Amino acids: CASSLQGYNTGELFF.

The sample holds many counts of this clonotype. The chain combines TRBV7-2 with TRBJ1-2; possible D gene TRBD1, 6 bases. The CDR3 spans 13 residues. Per the germline V gene, CDR1 is SGHTA and CDR2 is FQGNSA. V was shortened by 3 bases and J by 4 bases, with 9 bases between the two germline ends. CDR3 residues: CASSLGGGYGYTF. As DNA, the CDR3 is TGTGCCAGCAGCTTGGGGGGCGGCTATGGCTACACCTTC. Full variable domain (remainder filled in from reference TRBV7-2 and TRBJ1-2): GAGVSQSPSNKVTEKGKDVELRCDPISGHTALYWYRQSLGQGLEFLIYFQGNSAPDKSGLPSDRFSAERTGGSVSTLTIQRTQQEDSAVYLCASSLGGGYGYTFGSGTRLTVV.

In this sample, this clonotype turned up many times. The J gene is TRBJ2-1, the V gene TRBV9, with 8 bases that match TRBD2. J was trimmed by 5 bases and V by 0 bases; bases with no gene match: 4. This CDR3 spans 15 amino acids. In germline, CDR1 is SGDLS, CDR2 YYNGEE. DNA of the CDR3: TGTGCCAGCAGCGTAGATGGGACTAGGAACAATGAGCAGTTCTTC. Amino acid sequence: CASSVDGTRNNEQFF.

At least ten counts were recorded for this clonotype. The junction departs from the called germline gene at one end, perhaps through a read error. The chain is built from TRBV7-8 and TRBJ2-7, with a weak D call TRBD1 (6 bases). CDR1 SGHVS and CDR2 FQNEAQ come from the germline V gene. The CDR3 length is 14 residues. CDR3 in amino acids: CASSLDRSTYEQYF. Written as DNA, the CDR3 is TGTGCCAGCAGTTTAGACAGGAGTACCTACGAGCAGTACTTC.

Written as DNA, the CDR3 is TGTGCCAGCAGTGAAGGCACCTTCTATGGCTACACCTTC. It yields the protein CASSEGTFYGYTF. The rearrangement uses TRBV25-1 and TRBJ1-2; unclear D gene. The germline CDR1 and CDR2 sequences are MGHDK and SYGVNS. The CDR3 length is 13 residues. V was cut by 2 bases and J by 4 bases, with 8 bases left in between.

This clonotype was observed at least ten times. The chain combines TRBV10-1 with TRBJ2-7, with D uncertain. This CDR3 is 13 amino acids long. Per the germline V gene, CDR1 is WNHNN and CDR2 is SYGVQD (reference sequence). V was trimmed by 0 bases and J by 7 bases, leaving 10 bases between them. The CDR3 DNA is TGCGCCAGCAGTGAGTCTTTAATCGGGGAGCAGTACTTC. Its protein product is CASSESLIGEQYF.

The rearrangement links TRBV6-5 to TRBJ1-2, with TRBD1 matching 11 bases. Germline CDR1 MNHEY, CDR2 SVGAGI. This CDR3 has 15 residues. J was trimmed by 7 bases and V by 1 base; bases with no gene match: 5. Written as DNA, the CDR3 is TGTGCCAGCAGTTACTGGGGACAGGGGGTGGGTGGCTACACCTTC. Translated: CASSYWGQGVGGYTF.

This clonotype has a count of ten or more. The chain joins TRBV28 to TRBJ2-5, with D perhaps being TRBD1 or TRBD2 (5 bases each). The CDR3 contains 13 residues. The germline V and J ends were trimmed by 6 bases and 5 bases, with 13 bases remaining between them. Germline V gives CDR1 MDHEN, CDR2 SYDVKM. CDR3 sequence (DNA): TGTGCCAGCAGCCTGGGGGTTGTTGAGACCCAGTACTTC. This codes for CASSLGVVETQYF.

This clonotype was detected many times. The rearrangement uses TRBV27 and TRBJ2-4; maybe TRBD1 (6 bases). This CDR3 has 14 amino acids. The germline V gene encodes CDR1 MNHEY and CDR2 SMNVEV (reference sequence). The V and J ends lost 5 bases and 4 bases respectively, with 12 bases between them. The CDR3 reads CASSPRDTKNIQYF. Here the CDR3 DNA reads TGTGCCAGCAGTCCCCGGGACACTAAAAACATTCAGTACTTC.

This clonotype was detected ten times or more. The rearrangement joins TRBV6-5 to TRBJ2-7; no clear D. This CDR3 comprises 15 residues. The germline V gene encodes CDR1 MNHEY and CDR2 SVGAGI. V lost 0 bases and J 4 bases, leaving 13 bases between the germline ends. The CDR3 loop reads CASSYSRAQRYEQYF. The CDR3 nucleotides are TGTGCCAGCAGTTACTCCCGGGCCCAGAGGTACGAGCAGTACTTC.

This clonotype was detected many times. This rearrangement joins TRBV19 to TRBJ2-7, with 8 bases matching TRBD1. CDR1 is LNHDA, CDR2 SQIVND, per germline (reference sequence). Trimming removed 5 bases from V and 4 bases from J; junction bases left unmatched: 7. CDR3 size: 14 residues. CDR3: CASSFQGAFYEQYF. In DNA, the CDR3 is TGTGCCAGTAGTTTCCAGGGGGCGTTTTACGAGCAGTACTTC.

Points on this clonotype: At one end the junction does not follow the germline gene, possibly because of a read error. This sequence joins TRBV12-3 or TRBV12-4 and TRBJ2-7; D could derive from TRBD1 or TRBD2 (5 bases each). This CDR3 spans 12 amino acids. This CDR3 reads CASGFPGLEQYF. The CDR3 DNA sequence: TGTGCCAGCGGTTTTCCGGGGCTCGAGCAGTACTTC.

As regards this clonotype: A single base separates this from a much larger clone, so it may be a read error. The chain is built from TRBV29-1 and TRBJ1-2; D possibly corresponds to TRBD1 (6 bases). CDR3 length: 11 residues. Germline V lookup: CDR1 SQVTM, CDR2 ANQGSEA. Trimming shortened V by 7 bases and J by 9 bases, and 15 bases separated the two germline ends. The CDR3 sequence is CSAQLRGSYTF. The CDR3 bases are TGCAGCGCCCAGCTCAGGGGTAGCTACACCTTC.